A single sample gave rise to the 12 T cell receptor beta chains below, sequenced in a study of OX40 agonist ivuxolimab in advanced cancers. Repertoires were generated with immunoSEQ multiplex PCR, while TCRdb's copy carries only in-frame clones and drops some. In the table there are about 17,000 clones, 76% of which are singletons. Sequencing used CD4+ or CD8+ T cells sorted from blood, obtained in a trial of the OX40 agonist ivuxolimab. The receptor set was obtained from an adult with an advanced solid tumor such as melanoma, head and neck, liver or kidney cancer.

The chain employs TRBV7-3 and TRBJ2-6; TRBD1 matches at 7 bases. Trimming cost V 5 bases and J 2 bases; bases outside gene matches: 6. The CDR3 contains 16 residues. CDR1 and CDR2 (germline): SGHTA, FQGTGA. The CDR3 spells CASSEQGLAGANVLTF. The CDR3 nucleotides read TGTGCCAGCAGCGAACAGGGGCTGGCTGGGGCCAACGTCCTGACTTTC.

Worth noting for this clone: The sample has other DNA sequences that encode this CDR3 too. The J gene is TRBJ1-1, the V gene TRBV4-3, with no clear D. The CDR3 extends over 14 amino acids. Germline V gene sequence: CDR1 LGHNA, CDR2 YSLEER. V gave up 0 bases and J gave up 1 base, with 6 bases separating them. The CDR3, as DNA: TGCGCCAGCAGCCAAGATAGCGGGAACACTGAAGCTTTCTTT. The encoded protein is CASSQDSGNTEAFF.

CDR3 protein: CASSLKWAAETQYF. In DNA, the CDR3 is TGTGCCAGCAGTTTGAAATGGGCGGCAGAGACCCAGTACTTC. The gene calls are TRBV27 and TRBJ2-5; no reliable D call. Trimming took 3 bases from V and 4 from J, leaving 12 bases between them. Germline V gene sequence: CDR1 MNHEY, CDR2 SMNVEV (reference sequence). CDR3 length equals 14 residues.

V gene TRBV5-1 combines with J gene TRBJ2-1, with 9 bases matching TRBD2. Germline V gene lookup returns CDR1 SGHRS and CDR2 YFSETQ. Losses at the gene ends were 0 bases for V and 4 bases for J; bases not matched to a gene: 17. This CDR3 has 20 amino acids. DNA of the CDR3: TGCGCCAGCAGCTTGGAGGGCGGTCTAGCGGGAAAGGGCTGGTACAATGAGCAGTTCTTC. Amino acid sequence: CASSLEGGLAGKGWYNEQFF.

This chain joins TRBV14 and TRBJ1-1; D is possibly TRBD1 (6 bases). This CDR3 has 14 residues. The V end was cut by 4 bases, the J end by 7 bases, with 16 bases between. Germline CDR1 SGHDN, CDR2 FVKESK. The CDR3 DNA is TGTGCCAGCAGCCGGTGGGACAAGTTTAGTGAAGCTTTCTTT. Translated: CASSRWDKFSEAFF.

V is TRBV7-9 and J is TRBJ2-3, with a possible D match to TRBD2 (6 bases). Germline assignment: CDR1 SEHNR and CDR2 FQNEAQ (reference sequence). The CDR3 is 15 amino acids. V was shortened by 5 bases and J by 2 bases, with 14 bases between the two germline ends. CDR3 DNA sequence: TGTGCCAGCAGCGCGCGGGACCGATACACAGATACGCAGTATTTT. It encodes CASSARDRYTDTQYF.

The chain couples TRBV7-9 to TRBJ2-3; TRBD2 matches at 9 bases. CDR1 and CDR2 from the germline V gene are SEHNR and FQNEAQ (reference sequence). V was clipped by 4 bases and J by 3 bases; unmatched bases: 8. This CDR3 spans 16 amino acids. Here the CDR3 reads CASSSVVAGATDTQYF. The CDR3 region has the DNA TGTGCCAGCAGCTCTGTAGTAGCGGGAGCTACAGATACGCAGTATTTT.

Notes on this clone: In the same sample, other DNA sequences code for this CDR3. V usage is TRBV4-3 and J usage is TRBJ2-1; D is perhaps TRBD1 (6 bases). V was shortened by 0 bases and J by 1 base, with 7 bases between the two germline ends. The CDR3 has 15 residues. Looked up from germline, CDR1 is LGHNA and CDR2 is YSLEER. The CDR3 nucleotides are TGCGCCAGCAGCCAAGATAGGGGGTCCTACAATGAGCAGTTCTTC. This codes for CASSQDRGSYNEQFF.

Sample share makes this clone medium-sized. V usage is TRBV6-6 and J usage is TRBJ2-7; 8 bases line up with TRBD1. The CDR3 contains 14 residues. The ends lost 2 bases at V and 6 bases at J; junction bases unmatched: 6. Looked up from germline, CDR1 is MNHNY and CDR2 is SVGAGI (reference sequence). The DNA for the CDR3 is TGTGCCAGCAGTTACGCCCCCGACAGGGGCGAGCAGTACTTC. It is translated as CASSYAPDRGEQYF.

The table lists this clone with a count of one. The rearrangement uses TRBV7-9 and TRBJ2-2; possible D gene TRBD1, 6 bases. Trimming pared 5 bases from V and 2 bases from J, leaving 9 bases between. CDR3 length: 14 amino acids. From germline, CDR1 is SEHNR and CDR2 FQNEAQ (reference sequence). CDR3 in amino acids: CASSRTVNTGELFF. The CDR3 nucleotides are TGTGCCAGCAGCCGGACAGTCAACACCGGGGAGCTGTTTTTT.

This sequence joins TRBV6-6 and TRBJ1-1, with D possibly being TRBD1 (5 bases). Germline V CDR1 and CDR2: MNHNY, SVGAGI (reference sequence). V lost 5 bases and J 6 bases, leaving 7 bases between the germline ends. The CDR3 totals 11 residues. The DNA of the CDR3 is TGTGCCAGCAGTGGGGGGGCTGAAGCTTTCTTT. It yields the protein CASSGGAEAFF.

This chain connects TRBV9 to TRBJ1-1, with D possibly being TRBD1 (5 bases). Trimming took 0 bases from V and 2 from J, leaving 11 bases between them. The CDR3 has 15 residues. CDR1 and CDR2 (germline): SGDLS, YYNGEE. CDR3 bases: TGTGCCAGCAGCGTAGACCCCGACAGAAACACTGAAGCTTTCTTT. This sequence encodes CASSVDPDRNTEAFF.